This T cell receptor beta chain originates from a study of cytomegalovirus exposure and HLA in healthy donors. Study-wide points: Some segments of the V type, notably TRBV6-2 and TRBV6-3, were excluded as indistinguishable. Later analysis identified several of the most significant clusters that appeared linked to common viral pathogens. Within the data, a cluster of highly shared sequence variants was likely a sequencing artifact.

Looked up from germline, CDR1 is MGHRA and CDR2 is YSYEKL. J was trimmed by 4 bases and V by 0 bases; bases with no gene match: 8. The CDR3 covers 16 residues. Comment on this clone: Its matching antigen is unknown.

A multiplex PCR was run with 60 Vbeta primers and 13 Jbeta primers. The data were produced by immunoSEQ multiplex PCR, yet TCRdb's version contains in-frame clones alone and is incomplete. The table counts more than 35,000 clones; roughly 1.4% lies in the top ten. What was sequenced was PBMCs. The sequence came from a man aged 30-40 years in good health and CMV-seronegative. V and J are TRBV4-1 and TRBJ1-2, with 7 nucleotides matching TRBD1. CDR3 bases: TGCGCCAGCAGCCAAGATCGAGGGGGCGGAGGCTATGGCTACACCTTC. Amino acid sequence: CASSQDRGGGGYGYTF.